A selection of T cell receptor beta chains follows, all from one sample in a study of T cell repertoires in cytomegalovirus infection. Using its own MiXCR run on the reads, TCRdb lists one record per CDR3 protein. The sample comprises roughly 500,000 distinct CDR3 sequences, under 55% of which are singletons, and around 45% rests with the top ten. Which antigens these TCRs recognize remains unknown. This specimen was cultured PBMCs, taken from culture after CMV antigen stimulation. The receptor set was obtained from a human donor in good health (CMV status not recorded). Some clones in this sample may be carry-over from other donors' samples. Each CDR3 is given with its conserved first and last residue. D genes are given only for firm matches. Clone size appears in some rows only: once, few, many, or a class for an expanded clone.

d_gene	abundance	v_gene	j_gene	CDR3nt	CDR3aa
NA	NA	TRBV7-9	TRBJ1-4	TGTGCCAGCAGCTTAGCGCCGGGGTCCTATGAAAAACTGTTTTTT	CASSLAPGSYEKLFF
TRBD2	once	TRBV12-3/TRBV12-4	TRBJ2-5	TGTGCCAGCAGGGGAGGGACTCTTGGGGAGACCCAGTACTTC	CASRGGTLGETQYF
TRBD2	NA	TRBV4-1	TRBJ2-1	TGCGCCAGCAGCCAAGGGACTAGCGGTCAGAGCTCCTACAATGAGCAGTTCTTC	CASSQGTSGQSSYNEQFF
NA	few	TRBV7-2	TRBJ1-4	TGTGCCAGCAGCCAATGGGGCCAGGTTGAAAAACTGTTTTTT	CASSQWGQVEKLFF
TRBD2	NA	TRBV6-9	TRBJ2-2	TGTGCCAGCCGCTCACTAGCGGGGGGGCCGGCCGGGGAGCTGTTTTTT	CASRSLAGGPAGELFF
TRBD1	few	TRBV7-9	TRBJ1-4	TGTGCCAGCAGCTTGACAGGGTCTAATGAAAAACTGTTTTTT	CASSLTGSNEKLFF
TRBD2	few	TRBV7-2	TRBJ2-3	TGTGCCAGCAGCCCCTGCCCGACTAGCGGGGGGGTAGATACGCAGTATTTT	CASSPCPTSGGVDTQYF
TRBD1	NA	TRBV28	TRBJ2-1	TGTGCCAGCAGGTTGGGACAGGGGGCCTCTCTAGGGCAGTTCTTC	CASRLGQGASLGQFF
NA	few	TRBV6-1	TRBJ2-4	TGTGCCAGCACCTTGCCCGGGGACATTCAGTACTTC	CASTLPGDIQYF
NA	few	TRBV7-2	TRBJ2-3	TGTGCCAGCAGCTTAGCCGCAGCGGGCCCCACAGATACGCAGTATTTT	CASSLAAAGPTDTQYF
NA	few	TRBV6-2/TRBV6-3	TRBJ1-1	TGTGCCAGCACCCCAGCAACGGGGGCCGCGAACACTGAAGCTTTCTTT	CASTPATGAANTEAFF
NA	NA	TRBV12-3/TRBV12-4	TRBJ1-2	TGTGCCAGCAGGCCAGACGCATACCTTTATGGCTACACCTTC	CASRPDAYLYGYTF
NA	NA	TRBV20-1	TRBJ2-7	TGCAGTGCTAGGAGCAGGGAGTCCTACGAGCAGTACTTC	CSARSRESYEQYF
TRBD1	NA	TRBV29-1	TRBJ2-3	TGCAGCGTTGTTGTAAAGGGGGCCGCAGATACGCAGTATTTT	CSVVVKGAADTQYF
NA	NA	TRBV12-3/TRBV12-4	TRBJ2-3	TGTGCCAGCAGCCGTGATAAGAGGTGGACAGCCACATCTAGCACAGATACGCAGTATTTT	CASSRDKRWTATSSTDTQYF
NA	NA	TRBV30	TRBJ1-5	TGTGCCTGGAGTCCCTCCCGGACATCCTATAGCAATCAGCCCCAGCATTTT	CAWSPSRTSYSNQPQHF
TRBD1	few	TRBV6-1	TRBJ1-5	TGTGCCAGCAGTTATGACAGGGACCAGCCCCAGCATTTT	CASSYDRDQPQHF
NA	NA	TRBV6-1	TRBJ2-1	TGTGCCAGCAGTTACCGCGGAGCGCGTTCCTCCTACAATGAGCAGTTCTTC	CASSYRGARSSYNEQFF
TRBD1	NA	TRBV7-9	TRBJ1-2	TGTGCCAGCAGCCAGACAGGGGGAGCGTATGGCTACACCTTC	CASSQTGGAYGYTF
NA	NA	TRBV5-6	TRBJ2-2	TGTGCCAGCAGCCCTCTTTATCGCCGGGGGTCGAACACCGGGGAGCTGTTTTTT	CASSPLYRRGSNTGELFF
NA	NA	TRBV12-3/TRBV12-4	TRBJ1-6	TGTGCCAGCAGTTCCGGGACGGCCGTGTCACCCCTCCACTTT	CASSSGTAVSPLHF
NA	NA	TRBV6-1	TRBJ2-1	TGTGCCAGCCTACCGCCGGACGGCCGGAGCTCCTACAATGAGCAGTTCTTC	CASLPPDGRSSYNEQFF
NA	few	TRBV30	TRBJ2-2	TGTGCCTGGAAGAGTACTCACACCGGGGAGCTGTTTTTT	CAWKSTHTGELFF
NA	few	TRBV12-3/TRBV12-4	TRBJ2-3	TGTGCCAGCAGTTTTACCCGTCCGACAGATACGCAGTATTTT	CASSFTRPTDTQYF
NA	NA	TRBV5-6	TRBJ1-5	TGTGCCAGCAGCAGAAGACAGGTGGGACAGCCCCAGCATTTT	CASSRRQVGQPQHF
TRBD2	few	TRBV6-6	TRBJ2-3	TGTGCCAGCAGCGGGGGGACGGGGGAGGCAGATACGCAGTATTTT	CASSGGTGEADTQYF
NA	NA	TRBV28	TRBJ2-1	TGTGCCAGCAGACCCCCGGGGGTAGACAATGAGCAGTTCTTC	CASRPPGVDNEQFF
TRBD2	NA	TRBV12-3/TRBV12-4	TRBJ2-1	TGTGCCAGCAGTTTAGTTATAGCGGGAGGGTACAATGAGCAGTTCTTC	CASSLVIAGGYNEQFF
TRBD1	NA	TRBV12-3/TRBV12-4	TRBJ2-1	TGTGCCAGCTCCGCCCCGGGACAGGGGTTAGGTGAGCAGTTCTTC	CASSAPGQGLGEQFF
NA	NA	TRBV7-6	TRBJ1-5	TGTGCCAGCAGCGATGGGGTTAGCAATCAGCCCCAGCATTTT	CASSDGVSNQPQHF
NA	NA	TRBV4-1	TRBJ2-2	TGCGCCAGCAGCCAAGATCCCCAGGGTCGGACCGGGGAGCTGTTTTTT	CASSQDPQGRTGELFF